The source of this T cell receptor (beta chain) is a study of monozygotic twins with inflammatory bowel disease. This CDR3 spans 13 amino acids. CDR1 KGHSH and CDR2 LQKENI come from the germline V gene. With regard to this clonotype: Its antigen remains unknown.

Study results and caveats: T cell subtypes were not distinguishable in this analysis.

cDNA for each sample came from eight separate reactions. With the 5' RACE reads reprocessed, TCRdb shows one record per CDR3 protein and no DNA. The sample features about 150,000 distinct CDR3 sequences, with around 1.2% in its top ten. The chain recombines TRBV18 with TRBJ2-5; TCRdb selects TRBD1, and the lack of DNA leaves this call unchecked. This sequence was found in a human donor with ulcerative colitis or Crohn's disease, or a healthy co-twin of an affected twin (not recorded which). Material for sequencing was blood. The CDR3 is CASSPRGYETQYF.